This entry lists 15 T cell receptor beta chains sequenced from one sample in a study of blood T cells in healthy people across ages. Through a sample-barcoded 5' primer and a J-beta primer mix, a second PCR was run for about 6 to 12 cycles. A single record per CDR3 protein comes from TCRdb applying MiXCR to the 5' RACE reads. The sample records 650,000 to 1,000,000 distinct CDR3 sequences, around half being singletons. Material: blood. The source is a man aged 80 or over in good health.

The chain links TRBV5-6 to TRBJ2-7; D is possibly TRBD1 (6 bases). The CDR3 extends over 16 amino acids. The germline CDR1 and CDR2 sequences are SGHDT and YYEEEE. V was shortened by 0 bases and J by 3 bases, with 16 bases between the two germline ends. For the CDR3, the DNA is TGTGCCAGCAGCTTGGATGACAACAGGGTCCTCTACGAGCAGTACTTC. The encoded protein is CASSLDDNRVLYEQYF.

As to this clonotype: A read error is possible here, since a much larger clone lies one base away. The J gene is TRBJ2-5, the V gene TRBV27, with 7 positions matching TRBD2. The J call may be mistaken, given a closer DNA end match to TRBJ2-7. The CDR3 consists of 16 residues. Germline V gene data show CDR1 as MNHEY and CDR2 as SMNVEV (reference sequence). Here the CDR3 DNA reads TGTGCCGGCAGTGTACAAGGCGGGGGACCGACCTACGAGCAGTACTTC. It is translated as CAGSVQGGGPTYEQYF.

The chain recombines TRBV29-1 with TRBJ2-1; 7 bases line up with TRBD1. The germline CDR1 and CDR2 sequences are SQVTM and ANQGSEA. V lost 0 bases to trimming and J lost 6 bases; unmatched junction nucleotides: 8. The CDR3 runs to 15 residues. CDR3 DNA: TGCAGCGTTGAAGATCCGACAGGGCTTGGCAATGAGCAGTTCTTC. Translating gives CSVEDPTGLGNEQFF.

The CDR3 protein is CASSVEVQHNEQFF. CDR3 nucleotide sequence: TGCGCCAGCAGCGTGGAGGTCCAACACAATGAGCAGTTCTTC. V gene TRBV5-1 combines with J gene TRBJ2-1; D is perhaps TRBD2 (5 bases). The V gene's germline CDR1 is SGHRS and CDR2 YFSETQ. The CDR3 has 14 amino acids. Trimming shortened V by 4 bases and J by 5 bases, and 13 bases separated the two germline ends.

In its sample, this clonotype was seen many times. The CDR3 nucleotides read TGTGCCGTAGCCAGACTCTCCCTCCTTTTTTACGAGCAGTACTTC. It encodes CAVARLSLLFYEQYF. The V and J genes are TRBV28 and TRBJ2-7, with D unclear. Germline V gives CDR1 MDHEN, CDR2 SYDVKM. The CDR3 has 15 residues. Trimming left V 11 bases short and J 4 bases short, with 24 bases between.

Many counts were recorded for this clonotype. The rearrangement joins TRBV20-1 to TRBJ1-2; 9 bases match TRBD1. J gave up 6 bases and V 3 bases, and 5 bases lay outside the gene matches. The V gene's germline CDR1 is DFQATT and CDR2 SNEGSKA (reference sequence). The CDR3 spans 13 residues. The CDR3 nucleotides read TGCAGTGCTAGGTGGGGACAGGGAGATGGCTACACCTTC. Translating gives CSARWGQGDGYTF.

The CDR3 nucleotides are TGTGCCAGCAGTTCTCAAACTAGCGGCCACGGGGATACGCAGTATTTT. This gives the protein CASSSQTSGHGDTQYF. The V call is TRBV28, the J call TRBJ2-3, with 8 nucleotides matching TRBD2. V shed 4 bases, J shed 6 bases, and the junction held 12 bases outside the gene matches. Germline values: CDR1 MDHEN, CDR2 SYDVKM. The CDR3 runs to 16 residues.

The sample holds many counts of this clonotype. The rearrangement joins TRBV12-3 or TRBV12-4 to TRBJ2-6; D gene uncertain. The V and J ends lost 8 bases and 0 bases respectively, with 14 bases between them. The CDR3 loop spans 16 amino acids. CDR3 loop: CASPPRPSSGANVLTF. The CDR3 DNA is TGTGCCAGCCCGCCTAGGCCGAGCTCTGGGGCCAACGTCCTGACTTTC.

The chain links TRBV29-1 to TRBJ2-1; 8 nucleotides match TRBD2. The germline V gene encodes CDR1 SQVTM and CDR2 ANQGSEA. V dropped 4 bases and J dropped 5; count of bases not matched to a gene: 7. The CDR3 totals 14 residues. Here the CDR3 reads CSVGLSGVNNEQFF. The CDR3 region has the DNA TGCAGCGTTGGGCTTAGCGGGGTTAACAATGAGCAGTTCTTC.

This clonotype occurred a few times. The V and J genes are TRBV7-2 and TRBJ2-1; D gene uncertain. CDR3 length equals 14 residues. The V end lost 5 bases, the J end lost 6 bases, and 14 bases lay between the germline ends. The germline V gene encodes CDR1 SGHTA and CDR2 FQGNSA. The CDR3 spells CASSPGRSSNEQFF. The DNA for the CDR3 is TGTGCCAGCAGCCCTGGACGGAGCAGCAATGAGCAGTTCTTC. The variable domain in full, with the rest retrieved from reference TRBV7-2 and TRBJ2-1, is GAGVSQSPSNKVTEKGKDVELRCDPISGHTALYWYRQSLGQGLEFLIYFQGNSAPDKSGLPSDRFSAERTGGSVSTLTIQRTQQEDSAVYLCASSPGRSSNEQFFGPGTRLTVL.

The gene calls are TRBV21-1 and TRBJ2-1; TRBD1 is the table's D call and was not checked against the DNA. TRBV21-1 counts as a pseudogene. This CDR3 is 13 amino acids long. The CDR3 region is CASPQGTAYEQFF. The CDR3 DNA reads TGTGCCAGTCCCCAGGGGACCGCCTACGAGCAGTTCTTC.

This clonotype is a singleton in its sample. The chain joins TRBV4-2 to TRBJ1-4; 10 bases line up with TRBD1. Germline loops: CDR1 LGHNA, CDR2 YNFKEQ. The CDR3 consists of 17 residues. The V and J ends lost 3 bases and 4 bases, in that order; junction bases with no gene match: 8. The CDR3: CASSHVPGTGVNEKLFF. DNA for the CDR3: TGTGCCAGCAGCCACGTACCCGGGACAGGGGTTAATGAAAAACTGTTTTTT.

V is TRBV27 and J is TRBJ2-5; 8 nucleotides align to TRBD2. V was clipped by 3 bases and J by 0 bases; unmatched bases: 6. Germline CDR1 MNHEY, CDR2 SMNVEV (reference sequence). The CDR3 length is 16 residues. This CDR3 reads CASSLLSGGHQETQYF. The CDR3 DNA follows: TGTGCCAGCAGTTTGCTGAGCGGGGGCCACCAAGAGACCCAGTACTTC.

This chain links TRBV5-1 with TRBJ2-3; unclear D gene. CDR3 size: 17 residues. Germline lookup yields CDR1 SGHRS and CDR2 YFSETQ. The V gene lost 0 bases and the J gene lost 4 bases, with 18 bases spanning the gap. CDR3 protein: CASSLAPGPGRADTQYF. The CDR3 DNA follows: TGCGCCAGCAGCTTGGCCCCTGGACCCGGTCGGGCAGATACGCAGTATTTT.

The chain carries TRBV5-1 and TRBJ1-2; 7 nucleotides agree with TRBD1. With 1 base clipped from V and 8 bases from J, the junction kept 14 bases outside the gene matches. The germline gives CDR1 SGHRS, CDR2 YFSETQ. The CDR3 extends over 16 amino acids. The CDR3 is CASSLKREEGAGGYTF. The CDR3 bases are TGCGCCAGCAGCTTGAAAAGGGAAGAGGGGGCCGGGGGCTACACCTTC.